This TCR beta chain was identified during a study of T cell responses to AZD1222 COVID-19 vaccine. Regarding the study as a whole: Spike-spanning, vaccine-associated CD4 TCRs were dominant at 160-218 and 743-854.

Using immunoSEQ multiplex PCR, the repertoire was profiled, and TCRdb retains in-frame clones only, with some absent. The sample holds around 220,000 clones, about 94% seen once. V gave up 6 bases and J gave up 0 bases, with 6 bases separating them. CDR1 is MNHEY and CDR2 is SVGAGI in the germline V gene. The CDR3 contains 14 residues. On this clone: As yet, its antigen is unknown.

This TCR came from an adult who received the MenACWY meningococcal vaccine as a control. The sample consisted of peripheral blood, taken 28 days after the second dose of the MenACWY control vaccine. The chain uses TRBV6-5 and TRBJ2-6; weak D call: TRBD2 (6 bases). The CDR3 protein is CASSGGSGANVLTF. The CDR3 nucleotides read TGTGCCAGCAGCGGGGGCTCTGGGGCCAACGTCCTGACTTTC.